Given below is one T cell receptor (beta chain) in context. This record comes from a study of blood T cell repertoires in COVID-19. Study-wide background: The origin of the acute and convalescent COVID-19 samples was the United States, Italy and Spain.

Method: immunoSEQ multiplex PCR; TCRdb's copy keeps in-frame clones and lacks some. The sample shows 15,000 to 20,000 clones, 70% to 90% of them seen only once. There are 15 residues in the CDR3. Trimming at V came to 1 base and at J to 9 bases, leaving 8 bases not matched to a gene. Germline V gene sequence: CDR1 MNHNS, CDR2 SASEGT. Sequencing was performed on peripheral blood. The receptor's source is a human donor in a cohort sampled during active COVID-19. This sequence joins TRBV6-1 and TRBJ2-1, with TRBD1 matching over 8 bases. The CDR3 bases are TGTGCCAGCAGTGAAGTAGGGACAGGTATAGGTGAGCAGTTCTTC. This encodes CASSEVGTGIGEQFF.